The TCR beta chain described here comes from a study of blood T cell repertoires in COVID-19. At the level of the study: COVID-19 samples from acute and convalescent phases originated in the United States, Italy and Spain. T cells, B-cell-depleted T cells, or PBMCs provided the cDNA or gDNA that served as material.

This clone was picked up a small number of times. In the study's own analysis: How many nucleated cells were present was estimated from reference gene primer amplification. Method: immunoSEQ multiplex PCR; TCRdb's copy keeps in-frame clones and lacks some. The DNA gave D and trimming, while V, J and clone size come from that table. The sample yields hundreds of thousands of clones, just under 90% seen once. The sequencing sample was made of peripheral blood. The clonotype originates from a woman aged 18-29 years with acute or convalescent COVID-19.

The CDR3 region is CASYKDRGLFALSGYTF. In nucleotides, the CDR3 is TGTGCCAGCTATAAAGACAGGGGGCTGTTCGCTTTGAGTGGCTACACCTTC. V and J are TRBV19 and TRBJ1-2; 10 bases fit TRBD1. The V gene end was trimmed by 9 bases and the J gene end by 7 bases; junction bases not matched to a gene: 20. The CDR3 contains 17 residues. Germline V lookup: CDR1 LNHDA, CDR2 SQIVND (reference sequence).